Shown below are 10 T cell receptor beta chains from a single sample sequenced in a study of blood T cell repertoires in COVID-19. Clones were sequenced by immunoSEQ multiplex PCR, and TCRdb holds only the in-frame ones, with some missing. The table lists 190,000 or so clones, around 80% of them singletons, with 2.5% to 3.5% in the top ten. Source material: peripheral blood. The receptors were gathered from a man aged 45 to 65 with active or convalescent COVID-19.

V gene TRBV5-1 combines with J gene TRBJ2-1; 14 positions agree with TRBD2. The germline CDR1 and CDR2 sequences are SGHRS and YFSETQ. The junction had 4 bases not matched to a gene; V was cut back by 0 bases and J by 2 bases. The CDR3 contains 18 residues. CDR3 residues: CASSLGLAGGGPYNEQFF. CDR3 bases: TGCGCCAGCAGCTTGGGACTAGCGGGAGGGGGGCCCTACAATGAGCAGTTCTTC.

V is TRBV19 and J is TRBJ2-4; 8 positions match TRBD1. Germline trimming cut 6 bases from V and 6 bases from J; bases unmatched to any gene: 7. Germline V gene data show CDR1 as LNHDA and CDR2 as SQIVND (reference sequence). This CDR3 comprises 14 residues. The CDR3 DNA follows: TGTGCCAGTAGCCCACAGGGGGGTGCAAACATTCAGTACTTC. This gives the protein CASSPQGGANIQYF. The whole variable domain, remainder taken from reference TRBV19 and TRBJ2-4, is DGGITQSPKYLFRKEGQNVTLSCEQNLNHDAMYWYRQDPGQGLRLIYYSQIVNDFQKGDIAEGYSVSREKKESFPLTVTSAQKNPTAFYLCASSPQGGANIQYFGAGTRLSVL.

This chain connects TRBV30 to TRBJ2-5, with D tentatively TRBD2 (5 bases). The CDR3 totals 12 residues. Trimming cost V 0 bases and J 10 bases, with 12 bases left between them. Germline values: CDR1 GTSNPN, CDR2 SVGIG (reference sequence). CDR3 coding DNA: TGTGCCTGGAGTGTACCCCCTCGGGACCAGTACTTC. It is translated as CAWSVPPRDQYF.

The V and J genes are TRBV11-2 and TRBJ1-1, with TRBD1 as a possible D gene (6 bases). V lost 7 bases and J lost 7, with 16 bases in between. This CDR3 is 13 amino acids long. Germline V gene sequence: CDR1 SGHAT, CDR2 FQNNGV. The CDR3 loop is CASTLPYRVEAFF. The CDR3 DNA reads TGTGCCAGCACCCTTCCCTACAGGGTTGAAGCTTTCTTT.

This sequence joins TRBV6-2 or TRBV6-3 and TRBJ2-1, with D maybe TRBD2 (6 bases). The length of the CDR3 is 17 residues. V lost 6 bases to trimming and J lost 10 bases, with 28 bases between them. Germline V CDR1 and CDR2: MNHEY, SVGEGT. The CDR3 reads CASSTIPPGSFYGEQFF. The CDR3 bases are TGTGCCAGCAGCACCATCCCTCCCGGGAGTTTCTATGGGGAGCAGTTCTTC.

The V and J genes are TRBV27 and TRBJ2-7; no clear D gene. V was cut by 4 bases and J by 5 bases, with 15 bases left in between. The germline V gene has CDR1 MNHEY and CDR2 SMNVEV (reference sequence). This CDR3 comprises 14 residues. The CDR3 DNA is TGTGCCAGCAGTTCTACTACCCCAAGAAACGAGCAGTACTTC. Translating gives CASSSTTPRNEQYF.

The V call is TRBV18, the J call TRBJ2-4; TRBD2 is a possible D gene (6 bases). The CDR3 loop spans 16 amino acids. V shed 2 bases and J shed 0 bases, with 11 bases lying between them. The germline V gene has CDR1 KGHSH and CDR2 LQKENI. The CDR3 DNA follows: TGTGCCAGCTCACCATGGGGGGACCAAGCCAAAAACATTCAGTACTTC. Translating it yields CASSPWGDQAKNIQYF.

The genes are TRBV10-3 and TRBJ2-7, with TRBD2 as a possible D gene (5 bases). The V gene's germline CDR1 is ENHRY and CDR2 SYGVKD. The V end was cut by 4 bases, the J end by 0 bases, with 19 bases between. This CDR3 is 17 amino acids long. CDR3 residues: CAISGSLGGWSSYEQYF. In nucleotides, the CDR3 is TGTGCCATCAGTGGGTCCCTCGGCGGGTGGAGCTCCTACGAGCAGTACTTC.

This clone showed up just once. CDR3 bases: TGCGCCAGCAGCTTGGTAGCGGGAACTGGCGAGCAGTACTTC. Protein: CASSLVAGTGEQYF. This sequence joins TRBV5-1 and TRBJ2-7; 8 nucleotides align to TRBD2. The CDR3 consists of 14 residues. The ends lost 0 bases at V and 6 bases at J; junction bases unmatched: 5. Germline V gene sequence: CDR1 SGHRS, CDR2 YFSETQ.

The chain's CDR3 is CASSIQGGTDTQYF. The CDR3 DNA sequence: TGTGCCAGTAGTATACAGGGTGGCACAGATACGCAGTATTTT. The chain uses TRBV19 and TRBJ2-3; D is possibly TRBD1 (5 bases). The germline CDR1 and CDR2 sequences are LNHDA and SQIVND (reference sequence). V lost 2 bases, J lost 1 base, and 7 bases lay in between. The CDR3 length is 14 residues.